The present TCR beta chain was sequenced within a study of T cells after posttransplantation cyclophosphamide. Sequencing used immunoSEQ multiplex PCR; TCRdb keeps in-frame clones, though not all of them. Recorded here are about 3,300 clones, none singletons. Busulfan-fludarabine conditioning, marrow transplant, and cyclophosphamide on days +3 and +4 were administered. Trimming stripped 4 bases from V and 3 bases from J, with 13 bases between. This CDR3 contains 16 residues. CDR1 and CDR2 from the germline V gene are MDHEN and SYDVKM. In its sample, this clone is medium-sized (0.01 to 0.1%). This sequence originates from a male patient in his 30s who received an allogeneic stem cell transplant from a related donor, was CMV-positive, and had acute GVHD only. The graft donor may account for some of the T cells. The chain has TRBV28 and TRBJ1-6, with TRBD1 as a possible D gene (6 bases). The input for sequencing was PBMCs, taken after allogeneic stem cell transplant with posttransplant cyclophosphamide. CDR3 protein: CASSSGTPDYNSPLHF. The CDR3 coding sequence is TGTGCCAGCAGTTCCGGGACACCAGACTATAATTCACCCCTCCACTTT.